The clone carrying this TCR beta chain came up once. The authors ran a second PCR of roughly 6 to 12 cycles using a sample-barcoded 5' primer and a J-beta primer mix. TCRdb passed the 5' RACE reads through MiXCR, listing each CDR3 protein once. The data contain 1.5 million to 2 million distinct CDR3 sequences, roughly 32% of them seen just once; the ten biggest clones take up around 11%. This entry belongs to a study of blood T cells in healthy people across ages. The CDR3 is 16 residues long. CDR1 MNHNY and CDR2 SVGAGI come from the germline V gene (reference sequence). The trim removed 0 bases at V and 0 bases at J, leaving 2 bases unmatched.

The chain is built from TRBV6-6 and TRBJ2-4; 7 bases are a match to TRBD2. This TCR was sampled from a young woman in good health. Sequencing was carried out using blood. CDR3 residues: CASSYSGGLAKNIQYF. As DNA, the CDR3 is TGTGCCAGCAGTTACTCGGGAGGGCTAGCCAAAAACATTCAGTACTTC.